The 23 T cell receptor beta chains below all came from one sample that was sequenced in a study of blood T cell repertoires in COVID-19 (dated by TCRdb to the early 2020s). Receptors were amplified or captured by the immunoSEQ multiplex PCR assay. TCRdb holds this immuneACCESS table with in-frame rearrangements only. Some clones are missing; in checked studies, unresolved V genes explain under half, and the rest has no known cause. The sample has a few hundred thousand clones on record, approximately 88% of them singletons. The ten largest clones add up to over 0.55% of the sample. The sample comprised peripheral blood. The receptors originated from a human donor in a cohort sampled during active COVID-19.

V gene TRBV1 combines with J gene TRBJ2-7; the D call TRBD2 from the table was never checked on the DNA. TRBV1 is an annotated pseudogene. This CDR3 has 18 residues. The CDR3 sequence is CTSSQGGLAGALIYEQYF. The DNA for the CDR3 is TGCACCAGCAGCCAAGGCGGACTAGCGGGGGCGTTGATCTACGAGCAGTACTTC.

The J gene is TRBJ2-1, the V gene TRBV18, with 15 positions matching TRBD2. V lost 6 bases to trimming and J lost 7 bases; unmatched junction nucleotides: 10. This CDR3 has 17 amino acids. Germline V gene data show CDR1 as KGHSH and CDR2 as LQKENI. Here the CDR3 reads CASSPGLAGGPGNEQFF. The CDR3 nucleotides read TGTGCCAGCTCTCCTGGACTAGCGGGAGGGCCGGGGAATGAGCAGTTCTTC.

The chain employs TRBV12-3 or TRBV12-4 and TRBJ1-5; D is ambiguous. There are 12 residues in the CDR3. V lost 6 bases and J 7 bases, leaving 10 bases between the germline ends. CDR3 sequence: CASSRPRQPQHF. The CDR3 DNA reads TGTGCCAGCAGCCGTCCCCGGCAGCCCCAGCATTTT.

J is TRBJ2-7 and V is TRBV7-2; TRBD2 is a possible D gene (7 bases). Trimming removed 5 bases from V and 6 bases from J, with 14 bases in between. The germline CDR1 and CDR2 sequences are SGHTA and FQGNSA. This CDR3 comprises 13 residues. Here the CDR3 reads CASSQLAGAEQYF. For the CDR3, the DNA is TGTGCCAGCAGCCAGCTCGCGGGGGCCGAGCAGTACTTC.

The rearrangement joins TRBV7-8 to TRBJ2-4; D is perhaps TRBD1 (5 bases). The CDR3 is 16 residues long. Per germline, CDR1 SGHVS and CDR2 FQNEAQ. V lost 5 bases and J 2 bases, leaving 16 bases between the germline ends. CDR3 protein: CASSQPRRGSKNIQYF. CDR3 nucleotides: TGTGCCAGCAGCCAGCCTAGAAGGGGCTCCAAAAACATTCAGTACTTC.

J is TRBJ2-6 and V is TRBV4-1; possibly TRBD1 for D (6 bases). Germline CDR1 and CDR2: MGHRA and YSYEKL. CDR3 size: 17 residues. Between the trimmed V and J ends, which lost 0 bases and 0 bases, there was a span of 9 bases. CDR3: CASSQDQGFSGANVLTF. The CDR3 DNA reads as TGCGCCAGCAGCCAAGATCAGGGGTTCTCTGGGGCCAACGTCCTGACTTTC.

V gene TRBV30 combines with J gene TRBJ2-3, with a weak D call TRBD2 (5 bases). The CDR3 totals 14 residues. CDR1 is GTSNPN and CDR2 is SVGIG in the germline V gene (reference sequence). V gave up 4 bases and J gave up 2 bases, with 13 bases separating them. CDR3: CAWKLWEHTDTQYF. The CDR3 nucleotides are TGTGCCTGGAAACTGTGGGAGCACACAGATACGCAGTATTTT.

The chain combines TRBV7-2 with TRBJ1-1; the D is unclear. The CDR3 is 15 amino acids. Germline V gene lookup returns CDR1 SGHTA and CDR2 FQGNSA. The V end lost 4 bases, the J end lost 1 base, and 13 bases lay between the germline ends. CDR3 nucleotide sequence: TGTGCCAGCAGCTCCGCTTCTACAGCGAACACTGAAGCTTTCTTT. Its translation is CASSSASTANTEAFF.

This clone was counted a single time. The chain couples TRBV5-1 to TRBJ2-3; 14 positions match TRBD2. This CDR3 is built from 18 residues. V trimming: 0 bases; J trimming: 5 bases; junction bases outside the gene matches: 8. Germline CDR1 is SGHRS and CDR2 is YFSETQ. CDR3 sequence (DNA): TGCGCCAGCAGCTTGGTCTCCGGGACTAGCGGGAGAGAAGATACGCAGTATTTT. It is translated as CASSLVSGTSGREDTQYF. The full variable domain, completed using reference TRBV5-1 and TRBJ2-3, is KAGVTQTPRYLIKTRGQQVTLSCSPISGHRSVSWYQQTPGQGLQFLFEYFSETQRNKGNFPGRFSGRQFSNSRSEMNVSTLELGDSALYLCASSLVSGTSGREDTQYFGPGTRLTVL.

The CDR3 region is CASSQRTTGDNSPLHF. As DNA, the CDR3 is TGTGCCAGCAGCCAACGAACAACAGGGGATAATTCACCCCTCCACTTT. V is TRBV4-2 and J is TRBJ1-6; 7 bases line up with TRBD1. Germline CDR1 is LGHNA and CDR2 is YNFKEQ. V dropped 2 bases and J dropped 5; count of bases not matched to a gene: 6. This CDR3 spans 16 amino acids.

Here the CDR3 reads CASSIASGRSYEQYF. CDR3 sequence (DNA): TGTGCCAGTAGTATCGCTAGCGGGAGGTCGTACGAGCAGTACTTC. The V call is TRBV19, the J call TRBJ2-7; 11 bases align to TRBD2. Germline CDR1 and CDR2: LNHDA and SQIVND (reference sequence). V gave up 3 bases and J gave up 4 bases; unmatched junction bases: 5. This CDR3 region has 15 residues.

The CDR3 coding sequence is TGTGCCAGCTCACCTCAGGGGCCCCTGAACACTGAAGCTTTCTTT. Its translation is CASSPQGPLNTEAFF. This chain links TRBV18 with TRBJ1-1; a possible D gene is TRBD1 (6 bases). Deletions cut 3 bases from V and 0 bases from J, with 11 bases between. This CDR3 has 15 residues. Germline V gene lookup returns CDR1 KGHSH and CDR2 LQKENI.

The chain recombines TRBV18 with TRBJ1-2, with 9 bases that match TRBD1. The germline V gene encodes CDR1 KGHSH and CDR2 LQKENI. CDR3 length: 18 residues. Germline trimming cut 3 bases from V and 2 bases from J; bases unmatched to any gene: 13. The CDR3 bases are TGTGCCAGCTCACCGCCGGCGGTAGGGACAGGGACCAACTATGGCTACACCTTC. As protein: CASSPPAVGTGTNYGYTF.

This clone was detected a few times. V and J are TRBV19 and TRBJ2-2, with TRBD1 as a possible D gene (6 bases). There are 13 residues in the CDR3. In germline, CDR1 is LNHDA, CDR2 SQIVND (reference sequence). V gave up 5 bases and J gave up 6 bases, with 10 bases separating them. As DNA, the CDR3 is TGTGCCAGTAGTGGAGGACAGTCCGGGGAGCTGTTTTTT. Protein: CASSGGQSGELFF.

The V call is TRBV7-2, the J call TRBJ1-1, with D perhaps matching TRBD1 (5 bases). CDR3 size: 15 residues. The V end was cut by 5 bases, the J end by 1 base, with 14 bases between. The germline CDR1 and CDR2 sequences are SGHTA and FQGNSA. This chain's CDR3 is CASSPEGHPNTEAFF. In DNA form, the CDR3 reads TGTGCCAGCAGCCCGGAAGGACACCCGAACACTGAAGCTTTCTTT.

The chain combines TRBV6-5 with TRBJ2-7; D not resolved. Deletions cut 4 bases from V and 1 base from J, with 5 bases between. Germline-derived CDR1 and CDR2 are MNHEY and SVGAGI. The CDR3 is 12 amino acids. The CDR3 is CASSWQSYEQYF. The CDR3 nucleotides read TGTGCCAGCAGTTGGCAATCCTACGAGCAGTACTTC.

V usage is TRBV3-1 (or the pseudogene TRBV3-2) and J usage is TRBJ2-2, with D possibly TRBD1 on 6 matching bases. The CDR3 has 15 amino acids. With 3 bases removed from V and 4 bases from J, the gap between germline ends came to 12 bases. The germline gives CDR1 LGHDT, CDR2 YNNKEL (reference sequence). This CDR3 is CASSQGTGFTGELFF. The CDR3, as DNA: TGTGCCAGCAGCCAGGGTACAGGGTTCACCGGGGAGCTGTTTTTT.

The rearrangement uses TRBV6-5 and TRBJ1-3; a possible D gene is TRBD1 (6 bases). V was shortened by 7 bases and J by 0 bases, with 13 bases between the two germline ends. This CDR3 has 15 amino acids. CDR1 is MNHEY and CDR2 is SVGAGI in the germline V gene. This CDR3 reads CASTQGTRSGNTIYF. The CDR3 nucleotides read TGTGCCAGCACCCAGGGGACCCGCTCTGGAAACACCATATATTTT.

V usage is TRBV29-1 and J usage is TRBJ1-2; D may be TRBD1 (5 bases). From germline, CDR1 is SQVTM and CDR2 ANQGSEA. V lost 3 bases and J 8 bases, leaving 22 bases between the germline ends. The CDR3 totals 15 residues. The CDR3 DNA sequence: TGCAGCGTTGAGATGGAGGGTCAGGGTATAGGGGGCTACACCTTC. It yields the protein CSVEMEGQGIGGYTF.

This chain joins TRBV29-1 and TRBJ1-1, with 7 nucleotides matching TRBD1. The CDR3 spans 13 residues. CDR1 is SQVTM, CDR2 ANQGSEA, per germline. Germline trimming cut 4 bases from V and 3 bases from J; bases unmatched to any gene: 5. CDR3 region: CSVAKGADTEAFF. The CDR3 nucleotides are TGCAGCGTTGCCAAGGGGGCAGACACTGAAGCTTTCTTT. The full variable domain, rest sourced from reference TRBV29-1 and TRBJ1-1, is SAVISQKPSRDICQRGTSLTIQCQVDSQVTMMFWYRQQPGQSLTLIATANQGSEATYESGFVIDKFPISRPNLTFSTLTVSNMSPEDSSIYLCSVAKGADTEAFFGQGTRLTVV.

A word on this clone: Other nucleotide sequences from this sample produce the same CDR3. The genes are TRBV5-4 and TRBJ2-1; the match to TRBD1 covers 8 bases. This CDR3 is built from 15 residues. The junction had 4 bases not matched to a gene; V was cut back by 2 bases and J by 3 bases. The germline V gene has CDR1 SGHNT and CDR2 YYREEE (reference sequence). The CDR3 coding sequence is TGTGCCAGCAGCTTAGACAGGGGAAGCTACAATGAGCAGTTCTTC. It codes for CASSLDRGSYNEQFF.

The V and J genes are TRBV7-9 and TRBJ2-2, with 7 bases that match TRBD1. Germline V lookup: CDR1 SEHNR, CDR2 FQNEAQ (reference sequence). V was clipped by 5 bases and J by 4 bases; unmatched bases: 7. This CDR3 has 15 amino acids. The CDR3 here is CASSGQAVGTGELFF. The CDR3 region has the DNA TGTGCCAGCAGCGGACAGGCGGTTGGCACCGGGGAGCTGTTTTTT.

This rearrangement joins TRBV7-9 to TRBJ2-7, with 7 bases identical to TRBD2. Germline assignment: CDR1 SEHNR and CDR2 FQNEAQ (reference sequence). V shed 3 bases, J shed 4 bases, and the junction held 12 bases outside the gene matches. CDR3 length equals 16 residues. CDR3 sequence reads: CASSFPPRLASYEQYF. For the CDR3, the DNA is TGTGCCAGCAGCTTTCCTCCTCGACTAGCCTCGTACGAGCAGTACTTC.